The 9 T cell receptor beta chains in this list originate from one sample, sequenced in a study of blood T cells in healthy people across ages. Alongside a J-beta primer mix, a sample-barcoded 5' primer served in a second PCR lasting 7 to 11 cycles. TCRdb re-called the 5' RACE reads through MiXCR, storing one row per CDR3 protein. The table has more than 900,000 distinct CDR3 sequences, 25% to 30% seen once. These records were also assigned to another study, of T cells of mothers and their children.

Sequencing was carried out using blood. These receptor sequences come from a woman aged 40-49 years in good health.

This clonotype was seen many times. J is TRBJ2-7 and V is TRBV7-9; a possible D gene is TRBD1 (6 bases). The closer fit of TRBJ2-5 to the DNA end suggests the J call may be wrong. CDR1 is SEHNR, CDR2 FQNEAQ, per germline (reference sequence). CDR3 size: 15 residues. The CDR3: CASSLLTGIGETQYF. CDR3 in DNA: TGTGCCAGCAGCTTACTAACAGGGATTGGGGAGACCCAGTACTTC.

This clonotype occurred many times. The chain couples TRBV28 to TRBJ2-7; D is uncertain. The CDR3 length is 12 residues. The germline gives CDR1 MDHEN, CDR2 SYDVKM. V lost 3 bases, J lost 2 bases, and 5 bases lay in between. This CDR3 is CASSLDAYEQYF. The CDR3 DNA reads TGTGCCAGCAGTTTGGATGCCTACGAGCAGTACTTC.

This chain's CDR3 is CASSRGGTGNTIYF. CDR3 nucleotides: TGTGCCAGCAGCCGAGGGGGTACTGGAAACACCATATATTTT. The chain uses TRBV14 and TRBJ1-3, with D possibly TRBD1 on 6 matching bases. Trimming cost V 4 bases and J 2 bases, with 9 bases left between them. The CDR3 is made up of 14 amino acids. Germline V gene lookup returns CDR1 SGHDN and CDR2 FVKESK.

Of note for this clonotype: A much larger clone lies a single base off, so this may be a read error. This chain links TRBV29-1 with TRBJ2-2; 7 bases agree with TRBD1. With V trimmed by 4 bases and J by 6 bases, 5 bases remained unmatched. CDR3 length equals 13 residues. Germline loops: CDR1 SQVTM, CDR2 ANQGSEA. The DNA of the CDR3 is TGCAGCGTTGGACAGGGTGGCGCCGGGGAGCTGTTTTTT. It codes for CSVGQGGAGELFF.

The CDR3 coding sequence is TGTGCCAGCAGCCCCCAAGTGTCAGTAAACACCGGGGAGCTGTTTTTT. Protein product: CASSPQVSVNTGELFF. This chain links TRBV7-6 with TRBJ2-2; no definite D call. V lost 5 bases to trimming and J lost 2 bases, with 15 bases between them. The CDR3 is 16 residues long. Germline CDR1 SGHVS, CDR2 FNYEAQ. The complete variable domain, with remaining parts taken from reference TRBV7-6 and TRBJ2-2, reads GAGVSQSPRYKVTKRGQDVALRCDPISGHVSLYWYRQALGQGPEFLTYFNYEAQQDKSGLPNDRFSAERPEGSISTLTIQRTEQRDSAMYRCASSPQVSVNTGELFFGEGSRLTVL.

This clonotype was found many times. The genes are TRBV2 and TRBJ2-7, with D possibly matching TRBD2 (6 bases). This CDR3 comprises 16 residues. V shed 1 base and J shed 1 base, with 14 bases lying between them. Germline loops: CDR1 SNHLY, CDR2 FYNNEI. CDR3 protein: CASSEGRGRRSYEQYF. CDR3 DNA: TGTGCCAGCAGTGAAGGGAGGGGCAGGAGGTCCTACGAGCAGTACTTC. The full variable domain, its missing parts supplied by reference TRBV2 and TRBJ2-7, is EPEVTQTPSHQVTQMGQEVILRCVPISNHLYFYWYRQILGQKVEFLVSFYNNEISEKSEIFDDQFSVERPDGSNFTLKIRSTKLEDSAMYFCASSEGRGRRSYEQYFGPGTRLTVT.

This clonotype was counted a few times. The genes are TRBV20-1 and TRBJ2-3; 14 bases align to TRBD2. CDR1 DFQATT and CDR2 SNEGSKA come from the germline V gene (reference sequence). Trimming removed 6 bases from V and 11 bases from J; junction bases left unmatched: 1. There are 11 residues in the CDR3. This CDR3 is CSAGTSGGQYF. CDR3 in DNA: TGCAGTGCAGGGACTAGCGGGGGGCAGTATTTT.

Details on this clonotype: This may stem from a read error, because a much larger clone lies one nucleotide away. V usage is TRBV15 and J usage is TRBJ2-5; 7 nucleotides align to TRBD1. The J call may be faulty, since TRBJ2-7 better matches the DNA end. This CDR3 comprises 16 residues. Germline CDR1 reads LNHNV; CDR2 reads YYDKDF (reference sequence). CDR3 DNA: TGTGCCGCCAGCAGAGAGGTCGGCAGGGGGACCTACGAGCAGTACTTC. Translating gives CAASREVGRGTYEQYF.

In its sample, this clonotype was seen many times. V usage is TRBV7-9 and J usage is TRBJ1-2; 8 nucleotides line up with TRBD1. Germline V CDR1 and CDR2: SEHNR, FQNEAQ (reference sequence). The junction had 4 bases not matched to a gene; V was cut back by 1 base and J by 3 bases. The CDR3 contains 15 residues. The CDR3 coding sequence is TGTGCCAGCAGCTTAGGTACAGGGGGGTACTATGGCTACACCTTC. It is translated as CASSLGTGGYYGYTF.